These T cell receptor beta chains were read from a single sample in a study of healthy donors' naive CD4 and CD8 T cells. TCRdb re-derived calls from the reads in MiXCR, one entry per CDR3 protein. The sample records about 180,000 distinct CDR3 sequences, about four fifths being singletons. Sequencing was performed on naive CD4+ and CD8+ T cells sorted from blood, pooled from several donors. These TCRs come from a pool of human donors in good health; the sample pools cells from several healthy donors. Both conserved end residues are part of each CDR3. D genes are given only for firm matches. The size entry is marked missing in some rows and otherwise reads once, few, many or a size class.

TRBJ2-1 | - | TRBV13 | TRBD2 | TGTGCCAGCAGCCCAACCCTAGCGGGGGGTCCCTTCGGGAACAATGAGCAGTTCTTC | CASSPTLAGGPFGNNEQFF
TRBJ1-5 | few | TRBV10-3 | - | TGTGCCATCAGTGAGTCGGGGAATGGCCAGCCCCAGCATTTT | CAISESGNGQPQHF
TRBJ1-1 | once | TRBV6-5 | TRBD1 | TGTGCCAGCAGCCAAACCCTGGGACAGGGCGTTGAAGCTTTCTTT | CASSQTLGQGVEAFF
TRBJ1-3 | - | TRBV30 | - | TGTGCCTGGAGTTCGGGCCCTAGAAACACCATATATTTT | CAWSSGPRNTIYF
TRBJ2-4 | - | TRBV6-5 | - | TGTGCCAGCAGTTACCGGGACACTCAGTACTTC | CASSYRDTQYF
TRBJ2-7 | - | TRBV18 | TRBD1 | TGTGCCAGCTCACCGTTGGACAGGGTCGTCTACGAGCAGTACTTC | CASSPLDRVVYEQYF
TRBJ2-2 | - | TRBV6-5 | TRBD2 | TGTGCCAGCACCGTGGGCGGGAGGGCTTCCGGGGAGCTGTTTTTT | CASTVGGRASGELFF
TRBJ2-5 | once | TRBV29-1 | TRBD1 | TGCAGCGTTGAAGGGGCGAACAGGGGAGAGACCCAGTACTTC | CSVEGANRGETQYF
TRBJ2-5 | - | TRBV29-1 | - | TGCAGCGTTGATGCCATACAAGAGACCCAGTACTTC | CSVDAIQETQYF
TRBJ1-1 | - | TRBV12-3/TRBV12-4 | - | TGTGCCAGCAGGCGTGACAGGTCCTTCGCTGAAGCTTTCTTT | CASRRDRSFAEAFF
TRBJ2-5 | - | TRBV4-3 | TRBD2 | TGCGCCAGCAGCCAATACGCGGGACTAGCGGGAGGGCCGGGTCAAGAGACCCAGTACTTC | CASSQYAGLAGGPGQETQYF
TRBJ2-7 | few | TRBV24-1 | - | TGTGCCACTGGGGACGGGGTCGAGCAGTACTTC | CATGDGVEQYF
TRBJ2-2 | - | TRBV6-5 | - | TGTGCCAGCAGTTATGCGGCGGAAAACACCGGGGAGCTGTTTTTT | CASSYAAENTGELFF
TRBJ2-5 | - | TRBV29-1 | - | TGCAGCGTTGAAGTACAGTCAGGGAGGACCCAGTACTTC | CSVEVQSGRTQYF
TRBJ2-7 | - | TRBV19 | - | TGTGCCAGTAGTATATCAGGGATTGGGTCCTACGAGCAGTACTTC | CASSISGIGSYEQYF
TRBJ2-1 | - | TRBV6-5 | - | TGTGCCAGCAGTTACGCCCTCTACAATGAGCAGTTCTTC | CASSYALYNEQFF
TRBJ2-1 | - | TRBV29-1 | - | TGCAGCATCGGAACGAATGAGCAGTTCTTC | CSIGTNEQFF
TRBJ2-7 | - | TRBV20-1 | TRBD2 | TGCAGTGCTAGAGATCGGCTAGCGGGGGCAACCTACGAGCAGTACTTC | CSARDRLAGATYEQYF
TRBJ2-1 | - | TRBV11-1 | TRBD2 | TGTGCCAGCAGCCCACGGGGGGACGCTTACAATGAGCAGTTCTTC | CASSPRGDAYNEQFF
TRBJ1-6 | - | TRBV14 | - | TGTGCCAGCAGGACAGGTAGATCACCCCTCCACTTT | CASRTGRSPLHF
TRBJ2-1 | few | TRBV6-2/TRBV6-3 | - | TGTGCCAGCAGTTACCCGTCGGGAGAGATAACCAATGAGCAGTTCTTC | CASSYPSGEITNEQFF
TRBJ1-5 | once | TRBV29-1 | - | TGCAGCGTTAGTTTTTCGGATATTGGCCCCCAGCATTTT | CSVSFSDIGPQHF
TRBJ1-2 | - | TRBV29-1 | - | TGCAGCATAAGGAAAGATTTTAACTATGGCTACACCTTC | CSIRKDFNYGYTF
TRBJ2-7 | - | TRBV6-2/TRBV6-3 | - | TGTGCCAGCAGCGCTCGGGTCGCGCTTTACCACGAGCAGTACTTC | CASSARVALYHEQYF
TRBJ2-7 | once | TRBV12-3/TRBV12-4 | TRBD2 | TGTGCCAGCAGTTTACGAGCGGGAGGGGCCTACGAGCAGTACTTC | CASSLRAGGAYEQYF
TRBJ2-6 | - | TRBV29-1 | - | TGCAGCGTTGAGGAGGGTTCTGGGGCCAACGTCCTGACTTTC | CSVEEGSGANVLTF
TRBJ1-5 | - | TRBV20-1 | - | TGCAGTGCCGAGACCGTGCGGGGGGCAGCCCATAGCAATCAGCCCCAGCATTTT | CSAETVRGAAHSNQPQHF
TRBJ2-7 | - | TRBV4-2 | TRBD2 | TGTGCCAGCAGCCATGACTCCAGGACTAGAAGTAACGAGCAGTACTTC | CASSHDSRTRSNEQYF
TRBJ1-5 | - | TRBV12-3/TRBV12-4 | - | TGTGCCAGCAGTTTATTGGGGGCTAGTCAGCCCCAGCATTTT | CASSLLGASQPQHF
TRBJ2-3 | once | TRBV29-1 | - | TGCAGCGTTGAACTTGAGAATGATCCGGGAGATACGCAGTATTTT | CSVELENDPGDTQYF
TRBJ1-1 | - | TRBV7-8 | - | TGTGCCAGCAGCTTAAGGGAGAACACTGAAGCTTTCTTT | CASSLRENTEAFF
TRBJ1-3 | - | TRBV12-3/TRBV12-4 | TRBD1 | TGTGCCAGCAGTCCGGACAGGGGAATTAGCACCATATATTTT | CASSPDRGISTIYF
TRBJ2-1 | - | TRBV11-1 | TRBD1 | TGTGCCAGCAGCTTAGACGCGACAGGGGGCTGGGATGAGCAGTTCTTC | CASSLDATGGWDEQFF
TRBJ1-2 | - | TRBV2 | - | TGTGCCAGCAGTGAACGTTCGGCAGGTGGAGGCTACACCTTC | CASSERSAGGGYTF
TRBJ1-1 | - | TRBV5-6 | - | TGTGCCAGCAGCTTGGGCGCAGGGGCACTACTCATGAACACTGAAGCTTTCTTT | CASSLGAGALLMNTEAFF
TRBJ1-6 | - | TRBV19 | - | TGTGCCAGTAGTATCATGGGGAATTCACCCCTCCACTTT | CASSIMGNSPLHF
TRBJ2-2 | - | TRBV29-1 | - | TGCAGCGTTGAGGGTCTGGGCAGGGGAGGCGCCGGGGAGCTGTTTTTT | CSVEGLGRGGAGELFF
TRBJ2-5 | few | TRBV29-1 | - | TGCAGCGTGGTCAGGGAGCAAGAGACCCAGTACTTC | CSVVREQETQYF
TRBJ2-7 | - | TRBV2 | - | TGTGCCAGCAGCGTTACCGTAGGGGGGACACTTTACGAGCAGTACTTC | CASSVTVGGTLYEQYF
TRBJ1-5 | - | TRBV27 | TRBD1 | TGTGCCAGCAGTTCCACAGGGGTCTCCCAGTCCCAGCATTTT | CASSSTGVSQSQHF